The source of this TCR beta chain is a study of persistence of HIV-infected CD4 T cells. The study's findings and limits: TCR oligoclonality correlated with proviral oligoclonality in the same sorted populations.

Cells were stimulated with CMV-infected fibroblast lysates at approximately 10 ug/mL. CD40L-negative CD69-negative CD45RO-high memory CD4+ T cells were sorted as populations depleted of antigen-responding cells. A remark on this clone: The antigen is unknown.

The V gene lost 2 bases and the J gene lost 4 bases, with 6 bases spanning the gap. The CDR3 spans 13 residues. CDR1 is SGHNT and CDR2 is YENEEA in the germline V gene. Sequencing used immunoSEQ version 4 in survey mode. Profiled with immunoSEQ multiplex PCR; TCRdb holds only in-frame clones, not every one. Here the sample spans about 33,000 clones, roughly 82% being singletons. This TCR derives from an adult woman with HIV who was CMV-seropositive. The sample here was CD4+ T cells sorted from PBMCs after approximately 19-hour stimulation, taken from a patient who received antiretroviral therapy. The chain employs TRBV11-3 and TRBJ1-3; D is unclear. Written as DNA, the CDR3 is TGTGCCAGCAGCTTAAGACGAGGAAACACCATATATTTT. It translates to CASSLRRGNTIYF. The complete variable domain, with remaining parts taken from reference TRBV11-3 and TRBJ1-3, reads EAGVVQSPRYKIIEKKQPVAFWCNPISGHNTLYWYLQNLGQGPELLIRYENEEAVDDSQLPKDRFSAERLKGVDSTLKIQPAELGDSAVYLCASSLRRGNTIYFGEGSWLTVV.